The text below deals with one T cell receptor (beta chain). Time point described: persistent/refractory GD, antithyroid drugs over 5 years with positive TRAb. Preparation of the TCR library used RNA extracted from PBMCs. This record belongs to a study of regulatory T cells in long-lasting Graves disease. Libraries of TCR beta came from iRepertoire HTBI primers plus Arm-PCR of CDR3 regions. TCRdb re-derived calls from the multiplex PCR reads in MiXCR, one entry per CDR3 protein. The sample lists over 650,000 distinct CDR3 sequences, 25% to 35% occurring once. The CDR3 length is 12 residues. Germline V CDR1 and CDR2: SQVTM, ANQGSEA. Trimming removed 7 bases at V and 0 bases at J, with 10 bases between.

V usage is TRBV29-1 and J usage is TRBJ2-7; D gene uncertain. This TCR derives from a female donor with Graves disease. The sample was peripheral blood mononuclear cells (PBMCs), taken when the disease was refractory, from a patient treated with antithyroid drugs. CDR3 residues: CSARDSSYEQYF. The CDR3 region has the DNA TGCAGCGCAAGAGATAGCTCCTACGAGCAGTACTTC.